Shown below are 26 T cell receptor beta chains from a single sample sequenced in a study of OX40 agonist ivuxolimab in advanced cancers. Library generation was performed with the immunoSEQ multiplex PCR assay. In TCRdb, the immuneACCESS table is reduced to in-frame sequences with V and J assigned. These tables do not hold every clone; where another copy was compared, an unresolved V gene accounts for under half, and the others remain unexplained. The sample contains some 45,000 clones, approximately 86% of them found a single time. Approximately 0.4% of the sample is in the top ten clones. The sequenced sample was CD4+ or CD8+ T cells sorted from blood, obtained in a trial of the OX40 agonist ivuxolimab. Source of these receptors: an adult with an advanced solid tumor such as melanoma, head and neck, liver or kidney cancer.

The chain joins TRBV6-5 to TRBJ1-1, with D hard to call. Germline assignment: CDR1 MNHEY and CDR2 SVGAGI. With 5 bases removed from V and 3 bases from J, the gap between germline ends came to 13 bases. The CDR3 is made up of 14 amino acids. The CDR3 region has the DNA TGTGCCAGCAGTAGAAACTCGTGGGACACTGAAGCTTTCTTT. Its protein is CASSRNSWDTEAFF.

V and J are TRBV6-6 and TRBJ1-1, with D hard to call. Germline V gives CDR1 MNHNY, CDR2 SVGAGI (reference sequence). Trimming stripped 6 bases from V and 0 bases from J, with 5 bases between. This CDR3 is 12 amino acids long. CDR3 nucleotide sequence: TGTGCCAGCAGCACACTGAACACTGAAGCTTTCTTT. Translating gives CASSTLNTEAFF.

J is TRBJ1-2 and V is TRBV7-2, with TRBD1 matching over 8 bases. CDR3 size: 13 residues. V lost 1 base to trimming and J lost 6 bases; unmatched junction nucleotides: 1. Germline-derived CDR1 and CDR2 are SGHTA and FQGNSA. The DNA for the CDR3 is TGTGCCAGCAGCTTAGGACAGGGGAATGGCTACACCTTC. It encodes CASSLGQGNGYTF.

Concerning this clone: The same CDR3 also results from other DNA sequences found in this sample. The genes are TRBV29-1 and TRBJ2-7; TRBD1 matches 7 bases. The V and J ends lost 6 bases and 1 base, in that order; junction bases with no gene match: 3. CDR1 is SQVTM and CDR2 is ANQGSEA in the germline V gene. The CDR3 contains 12 residues. The CDR3 DNA reads TGCAGCGTACTGACAGGGTCCTACGAGCAGTACTTC. Encoded protein: CSVLTGSYEQYF.

J is TRBJ1-1 and V is TRBV5-6; D is possibly TRBD1 (6 bases). This CDR3 has 13 amino acids. The V gene's germline CDR1 is SGHDT and CDR2 YYEEEE. With 4 bases removed from V and 7 bases from J, the gap between germline ends came to 14 bases. The CDR3 DNA sequence: TGTGCCAGCAGCCGAACAGGGAGCGATGAAGCTTTCTTT. Translated: CASSRTGSDEAFF.

The genes are TRBV5-4 and TRBJ2-2; 8 nucleotides agree with TRBD2. From germline, CDR1 is SGHNT and CDR2 YYREEE (reference sequence). The ends lost 0 bases at V and 4 bases at J; junction bases unmatched: 5. This CDR3 is built from 16 residues. The CDR3 sequence: CASSLETSVGTGELFF. DNA for the CDR3: TGTGCCAGCAGCTTGGAGACTAGCGTGGGCACCGGGGAGCTGTTTTTT.

The chain carries TRBV6-1 and TRBJ2-4, with D possibly TRBD1 on 6 matching bases. The V and J ends lost 2 bases and 5 bases respectively, with 16 bases between them. Germline V gives CDR1 MNHNS, CDR2 SASEGT. The CDR3 sequence is 16 residues long. CDR3 in amino acids: CASSEHFGQTQNIQYF. CDR3 nucleotide sequence: TGTGCCAGCAGTGAACATTTTGGACAGACCCAAAACATTCAGTACTTC.

This clone was counted once. The rearrangement links TRBV6-5 to TRBJ2-7; D call uncertain. V lost 6 bases, J lost 1 base, and 10 bases lay in between. The CDR3 spans 13 residues. Germline CDR1 and CDR2: MNHEY and SVGAGI. For the CDR3, the DNA is TGTGCCAGCAGCGACTTGGAATCCTACGAGCAGTACTTC. This codes for CASSDLESYEQYF.

The J gene is TRBJ1-3, the V gene TRBV7-2; D uncertain. CDR3 length: 12 amino acids. Per germline, CDR1 SGHTA and CDR2 FQGNSA. V lost 5 bases and J lost 4, with 6 bases in between. The CDR3 DNA sequence: TGTGCCAGCAGCGCTATGGGAAACACCATATATTTT. It yields the protein CASSAMGNTIYF.

Only one count was recorded for this clone. The chain combines TRBV2 with TRBJ1-2; 7 nucleotides line up with TRBD1. The CDR3 has 13 residues. V was clipped by 8 bases and J by 5 bases; unmatched bases: 8. CDR1 is SNHLY, CDR2 FYNNEI, per germline. This CDR3 reads CASSGGQWYGYTF. The CDR3 coding sequence is TGTGCCAGCTCCGGGGGACAGTGGTATGGCTACACCTTC. Full variable domain (rest looked up from reference TRBV2 and TRBJ1-2): EPEVTQTPSHQVTQMGQEVILRCVPISNHLYFYWYRQILGQKVEFLVSFYNNEISEKSEIFDDQFSVERPDGSNFTLKIRSTKLEDSAMYFCASSGGQWYGYTFGSGTRLTVV.

The chain couples TRBV9 to TRBJ2-7; D is uncertain. The length of the CDR3 is 13 residues. V lost 0 bases and J lost 5, with 9 bases in between. Germline loops: CDR1 SGDLS, CDR2 YYNGEE. The CDR3 region is CASSVAARDEQYF. The CDR3 DNA reads as TGTGCCAGCAGCGTAGCTGCCCGGGACGAGCAGTACTTC. The variable domain in full, with the rest retrieved from reference TRBV9 and TRBJ2-7, is DSGVTQTPKHLITATGQRVTLRCSPRSGDLSVYWYQQSLDQGLQFLIQYYNGEERAKGNILERFSAQQFPDLHSELNLSSLELGDSALYFCASSVAARDEQYFGPGTRLTVT.

The rearrangement joins TRBV6-5 to TRBJ1-6; D is ambiguous. Looked up from germline, CDR1 is MNHEY and CDR2 is SVGAGI. This CDR3 region has 14 residues. Trimming left V 6 bases short and J 7 bases short, with 13 bases between. The CDR3 DNA reads as TGTGCCAGCAGATCGACACTACAAAATTCACCCCTCCACTTT. Its protein is CASRSTLQNSPLHF.

The chain couples TRBV7-2 to TRBJ2-3; D may be TRBD2 (5 bases). The CDR3 covers 14 residues. Trimming left V 5 bases short and J 2 bases short, with 11 bases between. From germline, CDR1 is SGHTA and CDR2 FQGNSA. The chain's CDR3 is CASSASGNTDTQYF. The CDR3 DNA reads as TGTGCCAGCAGCGCCTCCGGGAACACAGATACGCAGTATTTT.

This rearrangement joins TRBV5-1 to TRBJ2-7, with a tentative D call TRBD1 (6 bases). V was clipped by 4 bases and J by 2 bases, with 16 bases between them. In germline, CDR1 is SGHRS, CDR2 YFSETQ. The CDR3 has 15 amino acids. This chain's CDR3 is CASSIAGTPAYEQYF. For the CDR3, the DNA is TGCGCCAGCAGCATTGCCGGGACACCAGCCTACGAGCAGTACTTC.

The V gene is TRBV27, the J gene TRBJ2-7; weak D call: TRBD1 (6 bases). V gave up 4 bases and J gave up 3 bases, with 13 bases separating them. Germline V lookup: CDR1 MNHEY, CDR2 SMNVEV (reference sequence). CDR3 length: 14 amino acids. The CDR3 loop is CASSYSTGNYEQYF. The CDR3 region has the DNA TGTGCCAGCAGTTATTCAACAGGGAACTACGAGCAGTACTTC.

The chain carries TRBV6-1 and TRBJ2-3; TRBD1 is a possible D gene (6 bases). The germline gives CDR1 MNHNS, CDR2 SASEGT. Trimming removed 7 bases from V and 7 bases from J, with 15 bases in between. This CDR3 has 13 residues. CDR3 in DNA: TGTGCCAGCACCCAACAGGGATGGAATACGCAGTATTTT. Encoded protein: CASTQQGWNTQYF.

V and J are TRBV18 and TRBJ1-5, with D maybe TRBD1 (5 bases). The CDR3 runs 15 residues. The germline gives CDR1 KGHSH, CDR2 LQKENI. The V end was cut by 2 bases, the J end by 3 bases, with 11 bases between. CDR3 region: CASSPGAGPNQPQHF. CDR3 in DNA: TGTGCCAGCTCACCAGGAGCAGGGCCCAATCAGCCCCAGCATTTT. Full variable domain (missing parts from reference TRBV18 and TRBJ1-5): NAGVMQNPRHLVRRRGQEARLRCSPMKGHSHVYWYRQLPEEGLKFMVYLQKENIIDESGMPKERFSAEFPKEGPSILRIQQVVRGDSAAYFCASSPGAGPNQPQHFGDGTRLSIL.

J is TRBJ2-5 and V is TRBV7-9; tentatively, D is TRBD2 (6 bases). V was clipped by 3 bases and J by 9 bases, with 11 bases between them. The CDR3 spans 12 residues. Germline V lookup: CDR1 SEHNR, CDR2 FQNEAQ (reference sequence). CDR3 in amino acids: CASSLTSFPQYF. The CDR3 DNA sequence: TGTGCCAGCAGCTTGACTAGTTTTCCCCAGTACTTC.

This chain connects TRBV27 to TRBJ2-7, with 12 bases fitting TRBD2. The CDR3 consists of 16 residues. The germline V gene has CDR1 MNHEY and CDR2 SMNVEV (reference sequence). The trim removed 0 bases at V and 5 bases at J, leaving 5 bases unmatched. CDR3: CASSLSLASGRDEQYF. In nucleotides, the CDR3 is TGTGCCAGCAGTTTATCCCTGGCTAGCGGGAGGGACGAGCAGTACTTC.

The gene calls are TRBV18 and TRBJ2-3, with TRBD2 identical over 7 bases. This CDR3 comprises 15 residues. With 2 bases clipped from V and 1 base from J, the junction kept 3 bases outside the gene matches. Germline CDR1 KGHSH, CDR2 LQKENI. The CDR3 is CASSPSSGRTDTQYF. Here the CDR3 DNA reads TGTGCCAGCTCACCATCTAGCGGTCGCACAGATACGCAGTATTTT. The entire variable domain, with the rest obtained from reference TRBV18 and TRBJ2-3, is as follows: NAGVMQNPRHLVRRRGQEARLRCSPMKGHSHVYWYRQLPEEGLKFMVYLQKENIIDESGMPKERFSAEFPKEGPSILRIQQVVRGDSAAYFCASSPSSGRTDTQYFGPGTRLTVL.

The gene calls are TRBV7-2 and TRBJ2-3; weak D call: TRBD1 (6 bases). The CDR3 runs 15 residues. Germline CDR1 reads SGHTA; CDR2 reads FQGNSA. V was pared by 3 bases and J by 2 bases, with 12 bases between. The DNA for the CDR3 is TGTGCCAGCAGCTTCAACGGACAGACCACAGATACGCAGTATTTT. Its translation is CASSFNGQTTDTQYF.

The chain links TRBV2 to TRBJ2-7; 8 bases agree with TRBD2. V dropped 2 bases and J dropped 0; count of bases not matched to a gene: 3. From germline, CDR1 is SNHLY and CDR2 FYNNEI. The CDR3 consists of 15 residues. The CDR3 reads CASSERLAGSYEQYF. The CDR3 region has the DNA TGTGCCAGCAGTGAACGGCTAGCGGGCTCCTACGAGCAGTACTTC.

This chain connects TRBV6-1 to TRBJ2-2, with TRBD1 as a possible D gene (6 bases). The CDR3 runs to 15 residues. Trimming took 8 bases from V and 1 from J, leaving 14 bases between them. Germline CDR1 and CDR2: MNHNS and SASEGT. The CDR3 region is CASLRTAMNTGELFF. For the CDR3, the DNA is TGTGCCAGCCTTAGGACAGCCATGAACACCGGGGAGCTGTTTTTT.

This chain joins TRBV19 and TRBJ1-2, with D possibly matching TRBD1 (5 bases). Germline loops: CDR1 LNHDA, CDR2 SQIVND (reference sequence). V was trimmed by 1 base and J by 3 bases, leaving 12 bases between them. This CDR3 is 15 amino acids long. CDR3 in DNA: TGTGCCAGTAGTATAGTACACCGGGACTACTATGGCTACACCTTC. Its protein is CASSIVHRDYYGYTF.

V usage is TRBV6-1 and J usage is TRBJ1-6; a weak D match, TRBD1 (6 bases). V was shortened by 6 bases and J by 1 base, with 10 bases between the two germline ends. The CDR3 has 15 amino acids. CDR1 is MNHNS, CDR2 SASEGT, per germline. The CDR3 nucleotides read TGTGCCAGCAGGGAGGGGGGGTCCTATAATTCACCCCTCCACTTT. The encoded protein is CASREGGSYNSPLHF.

This rearrangement joins TRBV5-6 to TRBJ1-6; maybe TRBD1 (5 bases). Between the trimmed V and J ends, which lost 4 bases and 10 bases, there was a span of 21 bases. Germline V gene data show CDR1 as SGHDT and CDR2 as YYEEEE. The CDR3 length is 16 residues. CDR3 loop: CASSGWTLTQDSPLHF. As DNA, the CDR3 is TGTGCCAGCAGCGGCTGGACACTCACACAGGACTCACCCCTCCACTTT.